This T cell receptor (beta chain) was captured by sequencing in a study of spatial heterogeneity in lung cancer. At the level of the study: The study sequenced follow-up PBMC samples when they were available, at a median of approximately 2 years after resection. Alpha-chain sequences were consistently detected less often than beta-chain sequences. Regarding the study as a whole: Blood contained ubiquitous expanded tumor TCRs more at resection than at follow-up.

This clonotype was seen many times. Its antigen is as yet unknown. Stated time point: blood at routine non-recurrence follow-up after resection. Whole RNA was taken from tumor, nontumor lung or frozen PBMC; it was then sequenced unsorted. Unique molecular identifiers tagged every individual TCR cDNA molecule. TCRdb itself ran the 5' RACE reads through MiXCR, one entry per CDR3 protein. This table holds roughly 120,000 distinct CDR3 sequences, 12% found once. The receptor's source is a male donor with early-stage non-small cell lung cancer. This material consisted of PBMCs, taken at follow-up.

CDR3 residues: CASSQEEGGVDTQYF. DNA of the CDR3: TGCGCCAGCAGCCAAGAGGAGGGAGGGGTAGATACGCAGTATTTT. V is TRBV4-1 and J is TRBJ2-3, with TRBD2 matching over 7 bases. Germline V gene data show CDR1 as MGHRA and CDR2 as YSYEKL. V dropped 0 bases and J dropped 5; count of bases not matched to a gene: 5. The CDR3 loop spans 15 amino acids.